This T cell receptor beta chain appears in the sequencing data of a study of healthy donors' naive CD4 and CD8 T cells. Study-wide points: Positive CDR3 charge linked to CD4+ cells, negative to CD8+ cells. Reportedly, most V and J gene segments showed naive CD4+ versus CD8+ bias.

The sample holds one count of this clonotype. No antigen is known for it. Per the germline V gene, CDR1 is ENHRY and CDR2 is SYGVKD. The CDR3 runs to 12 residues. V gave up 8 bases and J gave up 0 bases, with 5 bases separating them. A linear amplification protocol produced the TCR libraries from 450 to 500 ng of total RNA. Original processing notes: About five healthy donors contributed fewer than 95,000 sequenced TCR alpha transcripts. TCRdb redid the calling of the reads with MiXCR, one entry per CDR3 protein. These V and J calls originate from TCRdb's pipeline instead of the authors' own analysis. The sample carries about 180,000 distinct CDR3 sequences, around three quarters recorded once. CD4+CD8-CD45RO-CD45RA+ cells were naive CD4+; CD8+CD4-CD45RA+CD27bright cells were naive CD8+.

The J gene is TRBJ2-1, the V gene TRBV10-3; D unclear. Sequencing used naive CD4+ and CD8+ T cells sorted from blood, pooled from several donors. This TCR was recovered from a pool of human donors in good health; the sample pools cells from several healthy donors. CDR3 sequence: CAIADSYNEQFF. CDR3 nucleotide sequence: TGTGCCATCGCGGACTCCTACAATGAGCAGTTCTTC.